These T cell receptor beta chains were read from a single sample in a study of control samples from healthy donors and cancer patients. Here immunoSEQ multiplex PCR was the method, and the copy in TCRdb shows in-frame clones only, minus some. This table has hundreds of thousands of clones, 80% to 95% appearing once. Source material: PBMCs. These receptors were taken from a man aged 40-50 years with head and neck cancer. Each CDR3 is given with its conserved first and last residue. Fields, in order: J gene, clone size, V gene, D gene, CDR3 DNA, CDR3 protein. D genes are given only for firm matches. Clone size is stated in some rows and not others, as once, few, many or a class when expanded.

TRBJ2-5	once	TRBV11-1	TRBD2	TGTGCCAGCAGCCGGACTAGCGGTAGCCAAGAGACCCAGTACTTC	CASSRTSGSQETQYF
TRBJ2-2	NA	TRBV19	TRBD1	TGTGCCAGTAGTCCATCTACAGGGGATTTTTTCACCATCGGGGAGCTGTTTTTT	CASSPSTGDFFTIGELFF
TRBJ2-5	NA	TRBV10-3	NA	TGTGCCATCAGTGAGTCCCGGGGAGTGGGTGAGACCCAGTACTTC	CAISESRGVGETQYF
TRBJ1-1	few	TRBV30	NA	TGTGCCTGGAGCGAATCTCGGAGCACTGAAGCTTTCTTT	CAWSESRSTEAFF
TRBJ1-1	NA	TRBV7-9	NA	TGTGCCAGCAGCTTAGAACATCGAGGCGACACTGAAGCTTTCTTT	CASSLEHRGDTEAFF
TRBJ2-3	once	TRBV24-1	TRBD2	TGTGCCACCAGGGGGCGGGGGGGCACAGATACGCAGTATTTT	CATRGRGGTDTQYF
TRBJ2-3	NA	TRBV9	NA	TGTGCCAGCAGCGTAGAGGTCAGCTCCACAGATACGCAGTATTTT	CASSVEVSSTDTQYF
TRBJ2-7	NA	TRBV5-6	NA	TGTGCCAGCAGCCGTACAGACTACGAGCAGTACTTC	CASSRTDYEQYF
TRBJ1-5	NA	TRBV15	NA	TGTGCCACCAGCAGCTCACCGGGCCTCAATCAGCCCCAGCATTTT	CATSSSPGLNQPQHF
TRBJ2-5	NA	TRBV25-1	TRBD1	TGTGCCAGCAGTGACCCCGGGACAGGGGGCGGAGAGACCCAGTACTTC	CASSDPGTGGGETQYF
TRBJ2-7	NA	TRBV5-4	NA	TGTGCCAGCAGCTTGGGTACCGTACAGGTCCACGAGGAGCAGTACTTC	CASSLGTVQVHEEQYF
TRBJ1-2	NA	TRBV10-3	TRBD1	TGTGCCATCAGGGAGGGGACAGGGGGCTATGGCTACACCTTC	CAIREGTGGYGYTF
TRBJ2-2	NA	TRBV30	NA	TGTGCCTGGAGTGTAAGATCGGACTCCAACACCGGGGAGCTGTTTTTT	CAWSVRSDSNTGELFF
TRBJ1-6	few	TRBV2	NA	TGTGCCAGCAGGCTACGAGGGTCCTATAATTCACCCCTCCACTTT	CASRLRGSYNSPLHF
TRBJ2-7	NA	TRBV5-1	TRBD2	TGCGCCAGCAGCCCGGAGGGACTAGCGGGATATGAGCAGTACTTC	CASSPEGLAGYEQYF
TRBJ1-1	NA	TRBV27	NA	TGTGCCAGCAGTCTCATCAGTGGAGGTTACGGCACTGAAGCTTTCTTT	CASSLISGGYGTEAFF
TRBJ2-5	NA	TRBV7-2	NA	TGTGCCAGCAGCTTAGCGGGGGGGCGGCATTCTCAAGAGACCCAGTACTTC	CASSLAGGRHSQETQYF
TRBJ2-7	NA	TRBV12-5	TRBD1	TGTGCTAGTGGCTTAGCGGACAGGGTTGGGGACGAGCAGTACTTC	CASGLADRVGDEQYF
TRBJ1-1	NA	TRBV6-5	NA	TGTGCCAGCACCGGAATGAACACTGAAGCTTTCTTT	CASTGMNTEAFF
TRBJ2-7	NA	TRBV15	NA	TGTGCCACCAGCAGAGGGGACGTCGAGCAGTACTTC	CATSRGDVEQYF
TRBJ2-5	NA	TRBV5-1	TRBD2	TGCGCCAGCAGCTTGGGGACTAGCGGGGGGGCCAAAGAGACCCAGTACTTC	CASSLGTSGGAKETQYF
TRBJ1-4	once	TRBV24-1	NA	TGTGCCACCAGTGATGGGGGGGTTGGTGGTGAAAAACTGTTTTTT	CATSDGGVGGEKLFF
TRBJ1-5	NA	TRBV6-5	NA	TGTGCCAGCAGGAGTGGAAATCAGCCCCAGCATTTT	CASRSGNQPQHF
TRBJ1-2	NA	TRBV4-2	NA	TGTGCCAGCAGCCAAGGTCTCAACCCCTATGGCTACACCTTC	CASSQGLNPYGYTF
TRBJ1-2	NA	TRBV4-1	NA	TGCGCCAGCAGCCAAGATAGGGTTTTCAAAACGGGGGCCTATGGCTACACCTTC	CASSQDRVFKTGAYGYTF
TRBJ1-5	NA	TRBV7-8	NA	TGTGCCAGCAGCAAATCGGGGCAATGGGGCAATCAGCCCCAGCATTTT	CASSKSGQWGNQPQHF
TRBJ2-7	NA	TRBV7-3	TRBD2	TGTGCCAGCAGCCCTAGCGGGGACTCCTACGAGCAGTACTTC	CASSPSGDSYEQYF
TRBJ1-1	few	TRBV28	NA	TGTGCCAGCAGTCTACCGACAGCCATGAACACTGAAGCTTTCTTT	CASSLPTAMNTEAFF
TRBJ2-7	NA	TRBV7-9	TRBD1	TGTGCCAGCAGCCCCCGGGACAGGGCAGGGGAGCAGTACTTC	CASSPRDRAGEQYF
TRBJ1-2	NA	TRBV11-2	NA	TGTGCCAGCAGCTCGATCGCAGGGATTAACTATGGCTACACCTTC	CASSSIAGINYGYTF
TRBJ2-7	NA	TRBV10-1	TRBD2	TGCGCCAGCCTGAGGAGGCTAGCGGGTACCCCCTACGAGCAGTACTTC	CASLRRLAGTPYEQYF
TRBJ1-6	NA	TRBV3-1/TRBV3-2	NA	TGTGCCAGCAGCCCAGGACGAACAGGAACGAATAATTCACCCCTCCACTTT	CASSPGRTGTNNSPLHF
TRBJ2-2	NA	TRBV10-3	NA	TGTGCCATCAGTCTTTGGACAGCAGGAAACACCGGGGAGCTGTTTTTT	CAISLWTAGNTGELFF
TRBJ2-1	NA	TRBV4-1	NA	TGCGCCAGCAGCCAGACTGTACTAGCTACAAGCTCCTACAATGAGCAGTTCTTC	CASSQTVLATSSYNEQFF
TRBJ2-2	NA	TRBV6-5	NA	TGTGCCAGCGGGGCCGGGGAGCTGTTTTTT	CASGAGELFF
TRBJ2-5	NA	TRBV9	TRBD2	TGTGCCAGCAGCGTGTCATTTGGCGGGGGGAGTCGGGAGACCCAGTACTTC	CASSVSFGGGSRETQYF
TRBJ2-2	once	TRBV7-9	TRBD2	TGTGCCAGCAGCACCCGACTAGCGGGGGGTAGGAACACCGGGGAGCTGTTTTTT	CASSTRLAGGRNTGELFF
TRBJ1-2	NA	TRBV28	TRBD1	TGTGCCAGCAGACCTAACAGGGGTGCTAACTATGGCTACACCTTC	CASRPNRGANYGYTF
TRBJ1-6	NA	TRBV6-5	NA	TGTGCCAGCAGTTACAGCCCGGGTAATTCACCCCTCCACTTT	CASSYSPGNSPLHF
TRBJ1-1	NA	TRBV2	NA	TGTGCCAGTGTAGCGGAATGGAACACTGAAGCTTTCTTT	CASVAEWNTEAFF
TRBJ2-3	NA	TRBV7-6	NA	TGTGCCAGCAGCTTAGGGTGGTCTCAGCCAGATACGCAGTATTTT	CASSLGWSQPDTQYF
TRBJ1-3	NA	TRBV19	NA	TGTGCCAGTAGTCCCTCCCGAGACTCTGGAAACACCATATATTTT	CASSPSRDSGNTIYF
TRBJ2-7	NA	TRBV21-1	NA	TGTGCCAGCAGCACACCGGGACAGGGTTCCTACGAGCAGTACTTC	CASSTPGQGSYEQYF
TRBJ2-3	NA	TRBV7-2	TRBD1	TGTGCCAGCAGCTTACGACAGGGCGCAGATACGCAGTATTTT	CASSLRQGADTQYF
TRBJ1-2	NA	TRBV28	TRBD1	TGTGCCAGCAGCCCGGACAGGGGCGGCTATGGCTACACCTTC	CASSPDRGGYGYTF
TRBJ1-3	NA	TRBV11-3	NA	TGTGCCAGCAGCTTATCAGGGACTGGAAACACCATATATTTT	CASSLSGTGNTIYF
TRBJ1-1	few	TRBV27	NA	TGTGCCAGCAGGTCGCTGGGACGGGACATGAACACTGAAGCTTTCTTT	CASRSLGRDMNTEAFF
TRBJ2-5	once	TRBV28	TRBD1	TGTGCCAGCAGACCGTTCGGGACAGTTAAAATCGAGACCCAGTACTTC	CASRPFGTVKIETQYF
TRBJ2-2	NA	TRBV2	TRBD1	TGTGCCAGGGGGAGCGGACAGGCGAACACCGGGGAGCTGTTTTTT	CARGSGQANTGELFF
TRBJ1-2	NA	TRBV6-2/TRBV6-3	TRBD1	TGTGCCAGCAGTTACCCGGGAGGGGGCTCATATGGCTACACCTTC	CASSYPGGGSYGYTF
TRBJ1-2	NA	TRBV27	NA	TGTGCCAGCAGTTTAGAGGGGGTAGGCTACACCTTC	CASSLEGVGYTF
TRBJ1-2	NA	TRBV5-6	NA	TGTGCCAGCAGCGACTACATGTCCCGCGGAGGCTACACCTTC	CASSDYMSRGGYTF
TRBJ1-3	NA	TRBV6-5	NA	TGTGCCTCCCGCTCTGGAAACACCATATATTTT	CASRSGNTIYF